This is a list of T cell receptor beta chains from one sample in a study of shared clonotypes between healthy human individuals. Generated by immunoSEQ multiplex PCR, the TCRdb table keeps only in-frame clones and is missing some. In the table there are approximately 740,000 clones, 92% of which are singletons. The sample comprised naive CD8+ T cells sorted from blood. Receptors were obtained from a man younger than 40 in good health. Both conserved end residues are part of each CDR3. The D gene is left open where the match is weak. Clone size appears in some rows only: once, few, many, or a class for an expanded clone.

d_call | clone_size | j_call | v_call | cdr3_nt | cdr3_aa
TRBD1 | . | TRBJ2-5 | TRBV4-3 | TGCGCCAGCAGCCCATTAGAGGGGGCTTCAGCAGAGACCCAGTACTTC | CASSPLEGASAETQYF
. | once | TRBJ2-5 | TRBV7-6 | TGTGCCAGCAGCTTCATCATCGGCCAAGAGACCCAGTACTTC | CASSFIIGQETQYF
TRBD2 | . | TRBJ2-1 | TRBV5-4 | TGTGCCAGCAGCTGGGGGACTAGCGGGAGTGAGCAGTTCTTC | CASSWGTSGSEQFF
. | . | TRBJ2-5 | TRBV9 | TGTGCCAGCAGCTCTAGCGCCCAAGAGACCCAGTACTTC | CASSSSAQETQYF
. | . | TRBJ1-1 | TRBV6-6 | TGTGCCAGCAGTTCAGGGATGAACACTGAAGCTTTCTTT | CASSSGMNTEAFF
. | . | TRBJ2-3 | TRBV13 | TGTGCCAGCAGCTTAGGCGGGCTGCCGGAGGAGTATTTT | CASSLGGLPEEYF
TRBD1 | . | TRBJ1-2 | TRBV4-1 | TGCGCCAGCAGCCAAGGGACAGGTTGGGAAAATGGCTACACCTTC | CASSQGTGWENGYTF
. | . | TRBJ2-1 | TRBV28 | TGTGCCAGCAGTGCCGCCCTAGCGAGCAATGAGCAGTTCTTC | CASSAALASNEQFF
TRBD1 | . | TRBJ1-1 | TRBV7-9 | TGTGCCAGCAGCCCAGGACAGGGGGCGCGGACTGAAGCTTTCTTT | CASSPGQGARTEAFF
TRBD2 | . | TRBJ2-7 | TRBV27 | TGTGCCAGCAGTGGGACTAGCGTAACCTACGAGCAGTACTTC | CASSGTSVTYEQYF
. | . | TRBJ2-1 | TRBV29-1 | TGCAGCGTCTATGGTACCAACAATGAGCAGTTCTTC | CSVYGTNNEQFF
. | . | TRBJ2-3 | TRBV7-8 | TGTGCCAGCAGCTTAGCCCTTAGCAATTGGCCAGATACGCAGTATTTT | CASSLALSNWPDTQYF
TRBD2 | . | TRBJ2-1 | TRBV6-5 | TGTGCCAGCAGTCCTAGCGGGATGAGCGGCAATGAGCAGTTCTTC | CASSPSGMSGNEQFF
TRBD2 | . | TRBJ2-1 | TRBV27 | TGTGCCAGTCGGCTAGCGGGAAACAATGAGCAGTTCTTC | CASRLAGNNEQFF
TRBD1 | . | TRBJ2-1 | TRBV10-3 | TGTGCCATCAGTGAATACGACAGGGGGCTTAGCAATGAGCAGTTCTTC | CAISEYDRGLSNEQFF
. | . | TRBJ2-1 | TRBV4-1 | TGCGCCAGCAGCCTCGCCGCGGGCTACAATGAGCAGTTCTTC | CASSLAAGYNEQFF
. | . | TRBJ2-2 | TRBV12-5 | TGTGCTAGTGGTTTGGCCGGTACGACCGGGGAGCTGTTTTTT | CASGLAGTTGELFF
TRBD2 | . | TRBJ2-2 | TRBV19 | TGTGCCAGTAGTATTCTGGGACTAGCGGGAAGTGGCGGGGAGCTGTTTTTT | CASSILGLAGSGGELFF
. | . | TRBJ2-7 | TRBV27 | TGTGCCAGCAGTTTAGTGGCTCCCCACGGTCCAAACGAGCAGTACTTC | CASSLVAPHGPNEQYF
TRBD2 | . | TRBJ2-1 | TRBV7-3 | TGTGCCAGCAGCCTACGTGCGGGAGGGATGAACAATGAGCAGTTCTTC | CASSLRAGGMNNEQFF
TRBD2 | . | TRBJ2-7 | TRBV15 | TGTGCCACCAGCACAACTAGCGGGTCCTCCTACGAGCAGTACTTC | CATSTTSGSSYEQYF
TRBD2 | . | TRBJ2-1 | TRBV27 | TGTGCCAGCAGTTCAGCGGGAGCAGTCAATGAGCAGTTCTTC | CASSSAGAVNEQFF
TRBD2 | . | TRBJ2-7 | TRBV4-1 | TGCGCCAGCAGCCACGGGGGGGCAGACTACGAGCAGTACTTC | CASSHGGADYEQYF
. | . | TRBJ2-5 | TRBV4-2 | TGTGCCAGCAGCCAAGGGGAAAGGGGCCAAGAGACCCAGTACTTC | CASSQGERGQETQYF
. | . | TRBJ2-1 | TRBV14 | TGTGCCAGCAGCCAAGGCCATTACAATGAGCAGTTCTTC | CASSQGHYNEQFF
. | few | TRBJ1-2 | TRBV15 | TGTGCCACCAGCGGAGGCGAACAGGGCAACTATGGCTACACCTTC | CATSGGEQGNYGYTF
. | . | TRBJ2-5 | TRBV15 | TGTGCCACCAGCCCCTCTGGGGGCGGGAGAGGGACCCAGTACTTC | CATSPSGGGRGTQYF
TRBD1 | . | TRBJ1-2 | TRBV15 | TGTGCCACCAGCAGAGTCCGGACAGGGGGCTACACCTTC | CATSRVRTGGYTF
. | . | TRBJ2-1 | TRBV7-9 | TGTGCCAGCAGCCGGGACCCGAAGAAGCAGTTCTTC | CASSRDPKKQFF
TRBD1 | . | TRBJ1-2 | TRBV7-9 | TGTGCCAGCAGCCCACAGGGGTTTGGCTACACCTTC | CASSPQGFGYTF
. | few | TRBJ1-3 | TRBV7-2 | TGTGCCAGCAGCTTAGCTTTTCCAACACGCTCTGGAAACACCATATATTTT | CASSLAFPTRSGNTIYF
TRBD1 | . | TRBJ2-1 | TRBV5-6 | TGTGCCAGCAGCTTACCCGGGACAGGGAACTACAATGAGCAGTTCTTC | CASSLPGTGNYNEQFF
. | . | TRBJ2-3 | TRBV27 | TGTGCCAGTCATAGTTCCCCCAGTACGCAGTATTTT | CASHSSPSTQYF
TRBD2 | . | TRBJ2-1 | TRBV9 | TGTGCCAGCAACCTCGGACTAGCGGGAGGGTTCAATGAGCAGTTCTTC | CASNLGLAGGFNEQFF
TRBD2 | . | TRBJ2-1 | TRBV7-3 | TGTGCCAGCAGCTTAATCGGAACTAGCGGGAGTAGCTCCTACAATGAGCAGTTCTTC | CASSLIGTSGSSSYNEQFF
TRBD1 | . | TRBJ2-1 | TRBV28 | TGTGCCAGCAGCCCCATGGGACAGGGGGCGGTGGAGCAGTTCTTC | CASSPMGQGAVEQFF
. | . | TRBJ1-5 | TRBV11-2 | TGTGCCAGCAGCCCGGGGGGGGTTCGGACTTTGAGTCAGCCCCAGCATTTT | CASSPGGVRTLSQPQHF
. | . | TRBJ2-3 | TRBV5-4 | TGTGCCAGCAGAGATGGCGGGACAGATACGCAGTATTTT | CASRDGGTDTQYF
. | once | TRBJ1-3 | TRBV11-2 | TGTGCCAGCAGCTTAAGGTTTCGGTCAAACTCTGGAAACACCATATATTTT | CASSLRFRSNSGNTIYF
. | few | TRBJ2-7 | TRBV4-2 | TGTGCCAGCAGCCAAGGGTCTAGCTACGAGCAGTACTTC | CASSQGSSYEQYF
. | . | TRBJ2-4 | TRBV28 | TGTGCCAGCAGTTTCCACACGACCCTGTCGGCCAAAAACATTCAGTACTTC | CASSFHTTLSAKNIQYF
. | once | TRBJ2-7 | TRBV4-3 | TGCGCCAGCAGCCCAGAAGCGGGTCTTACCTACGAGCAGTACTTC | CASSPEAGLTYEQYF
TRBD1 | . | TRBJ2-1 | TRBV28 | TGTGCCAGCAGCCGGACAGGGGGCGGGAAATTTTTCAATGAGCAGTTCTTC | CASSRTGGGKFFNEQFF
. | . | TRBJ2-7 | TRBV10-2 | TGCGCCAGCAGAGGACGTGACTCCTACGAGCAGTACTTC | CASRGRDSYEQYF
. | . | TRBJ1-3 | TRBV28 | TGTGCCAGCCTCACCGGACCAATCTCTGGAAACACCATATATTTT | CASLTGPISGNTIYF
. | . | TRBJ1-2 | TRBV6-5 | TGTGCCAGCAGAACCATGGGGGCGCATGGCTACACCTTC | CASRTMGAHGYTF
. | . | TRBJ2-5 | TRBV6-6 | TGTGCCACCGGACAAGAGACCCAGTACTTC | CATGQETQYF
TRBD1 | . | TRBJ1-2 | TRBV30 | TGTGCCTGGAGCGAACAGGGGTCCTACACCTTC | CAWSEQGSYTF
TRBD2 | . | TRBJ2-3 | TRBV19 | TGTGCCAGTAGTATCCGAGCGGGAGGCACAGATACGCAGTATTTT | CASSIRAGGTDTQYF
. | . | TRBJ2-7 | TRBV29-1 | TGCAGCGTTGAAGGCGGAGGAAGCTCCTACGAGCAGTACTTC | CSVEGGGSSYEQYF
. | . | TRBJ1-1 | TRBV4-1 | TGCGCCAGCAGCCTAATCGACAGCGGCACTGAAGCTTTCTTT | CASSLIDSGTEAFF
. | . | TRBJ1-2 | TRBV7-9 | TGTGCCAGCAGCTTCCGAGAAGGGGCTCCAGGCTATGGCTACACCTTC | CASSFREGAPGYGYTF
TRBD1 | . | TRBJ1-2 | TRBV2 | TGTGCCAGCAGGGGGGGACAGGGGCCACTCGAGGGCTACACCTTC | CASRGGQGPLEGYTF
. | once | TRBJ1-2 | TRBV9 | TGTGCCAGCAGCTCTAGCGCCCGCTATGGCTACACCTTC | CASSSSARYGYTF
. | . | TRBJ2-7 | TRBV11-2 | TGTGCCAGCAGCACCGTCGGCAGTGGGTACGAGCAGTACTTC | CASSTVGSGYEQYF